This TCR beta chain was sequenced for a study of regulatory T cells in long-lasting Graves disease. Study context: Graves' patients diagnosed newly had used antithyroid drugs under 3 months.

The CDR3 sequence is 18 residues long. Trimming took 3 bases from V and 1 from J; bases not matched to a gene: 10. Findings and caveats of the study: There was favoring of TRBV28, TRBJ1-2 and TRBJ2-5 in persistent disease.

This clonotype was detected ten times or more. Its specificity is unknown. The time point here: newly diagnosed GD, antithyroid drugs for less than 3 months. PBMCs provided the RNA from which the TCR library was made. Staff took around 9 milliliters of peripheral blood and put it into EDTA tubes. Investigators prepared the TCR beta libraries by applying iRepertoire HTBI primers and Arm-PCR of CDR3 regions. Per the study methods: Sample data revealed approximately 62 TRBV and roughly 13 TRBJ segments. Via MiXCR, TCRdb re-called the multiplex PCR reads, giving one row per CDR3 protein. TCRdb's processing, not the study's, gives the V and J calls here. The table records 540,000 or so distinct CDR3 sequences, roughly 13% of them present only once. The sample was also linked to a second study, of T cells in Graves' hyperthyroidism and ophthalmopathy.

The clonotype originates from a man under 40 with Graves disease. This chain uses TRBV12-3 or TRBV12-4 with TRBJ2-2; TRBD1 matches at 8 bases. Sample: peripheral blood mononuclear cells (PBMCs), taken at new diagnosis, from a patient treated with antithyroid drugs. CDR3 coding DNA: TGTGCCAGCAGTTTGGACAGGGTCCCGCTAGGGAACACCGGGGAGCTGTTTTTT. It is translated as CASSLDRVPLGNTGELFF.